This entry concerns a single T cell receptor (beta chain). The data were obtained in a study of PD-1 blockade in classical Hodgkin lymphoma. This CDR3 comprises 11 residues. V dropped 3 bases and J dropped 8 bases, with 10 bases sitting between them. The germline V gene has CDR1 DFQATT and CDR2 SNEGSKA (reference sequence). Data came from immunoSEQ multiplex PCR; TCRdb stores just in-frame clones and leaves some out. This repertoire shows 10,000 to 15,000 clones, around 90% found once; its top ten account for more than 0.4%. Exposure to brentuximab vedotin varied, and each patient had relapsed following autologous stem cell transplantation. Magnetic negative selection of thawed PBMCs was the method by which CD4+ T cells were purified.

The TCR sequence derives from a human donor with classical Hodgkin lymphoma. The material sequenced was CD4+ T cells from blood, taken at baseline. The chain recombines TRBV20-1 with TRBJ1-2; D remains ambiguous. In DNA form, the CDR3 reads TGCAGTGCTAGGGGCCTGGAGGGCTACACCTTC. It encodes CSARGLEGYTF.